This entry lists 13 T cell receptor beta chains sequenced from one sample in a study of T cells in tumors after PD-1 blockade (dated by TCRdb to about 2019). Library preparation was by the immunoSEQ multiplex PCR assay. TCRdb obtained this table from immuneACCESS and retained in-frame rearrangements with V and J assigned. These tables miss some clones; where compared with another copy, unresolved V genes account for less than half of the shortfall, and the remainder is unexplained. This sample holds approximately 45,000 clones; around four fifths were observed only once. The ten top clones hold about 9% of the sample. The sequences come from PBMCs, collected before anti-PD-1 therapy. The receptors were gathered from a human donor with advanced basal cell or squamous cell carcinoma (not recorded which).

This chain connects TRBV16 to TRBJ2-1; D is unresolved. V dropped 8 bases and J dropped 0 bases, with 8 bases sitting between them. The CDR3 has 13 residues. The V gene's germline CDR1 is KGHSY and CDR2 FQNENV. The CDR3 DNA sequence: TGTGCCAGCGGCAGGAGCTCCTACAATGAGCAGTTCTTC. Its translation is CASGRSSYNEQFF.

V gene TRBV2 combines with J gene TRBJ2-1; 7 positions agree with TRBD1. V lost 6 bases to trimming and J lost 7 bases; unmatched junction nucleotides: 9. The CDR3 length is 14 residues. Germline values: CDR1 SNHLY, CDR2 FYNNEI. For the CDR3, the DNA is TGTGCCAGCAGAAGGGGGCGAGGTATGAATGAGCAGTTCTTC. Translating it yields CASRRGRGMNEQFF.

This clone was seen once. The genes are TRBV10-3 and TRBJ2-3, with TRBD2 matching over 8 bases. Germline values: CDR1 ENHRY, CDR2 SYGVKD. The length of the CDR3 is 15 residues. Unmatched junction bases numbered 13, after V lost 10 bases and J lost 4 bases. CDR3 region: CATEQAGDGADTQYF. In DNA form, the CDR3 reads TGTGCCACCGAACAAGCGGGAGATGGGGCAGATACGCAGTATTTT.

The chain is built from TRBV7-9 and TRBJ2-5; tentatively, D is TRBD1 (5 bases). The V end was cut by 3 bases, the J end by 1 base, with 15 bases between. Germline values: CDR1 SEHNR, CDR2 FQNEAQ (reference sequence). CDR3 length: 16 residues. The DNA of the CDR3 is TGTGCCAGCAGCTTCGACCTTCGGACATTCCAAGAGACCCAGTACTTC. It translates to CASSFDLRTFQETQYF.

The CDR3 sequence is CASSLLPSSTYEQYF. CDR3 sequence (DNA): TGTGCCAGCTCTTTGTTGCCCTCCTCCACCTACGAGCAGTACTTC. V usage is TRBV6-5 and J usage is TRBJ2-7; D gene unclear. Trimming took 8 bases from V and 2 from J, leaving 19 bases between them. The CDR3 is 15 residues long. The germline V gene has CDR1 MNHEY and CDR2 SVGAGI.

This clone is medium-sized in the sample. The V call is TRBV15, the J call TRBJ1-1; D is undetermined. This CDR3 is 12 amino acids long. V lost 5 bases and J 8 bases, leaving 12 bases between the germline ends. Germline V gene sequence: CDR1 LNHNV, CDR2 YYDKDF (reference sequence). In DNA, the CDR3 is TGTGCCACCAGCGGTCGATCCTCGGAAGCTTTCTTT. Its protein is CATSGRSSEAFF.

In DNA form, the CDR3 reads TGTGCCAGCAGCCCGCGCTCGCCCCCGGCCCCAGTTGACGGGGAGCTGTTTTTT. Protein: CASSPRSPPAPVDGELFF. The gene calls are TRBV7-9 and TRBJ2-2; D is unresolved. V was shortened by 5 bases and J by 7 bases, with 26 bases between the two germline ends. Germline CDR1 SEHNR, CDR2 FQNEAQ (reference sequence). The CDR3 length is 18 residues.

This clone was counted a single time. The V call is TRBV4-2, the J call TRBJ1-6; D might be TRBD1 (5 bases). V was cut by 0 bases and J by 0 bases, with 15 bases left in between. This CDR3 contains 19 residues. The germline V gene encodes CDR1 LGHNA and CDR2 YNFKEQ. CDR3 nucleotides: TGTGCCAGCAGCCAAGACAGGGCCAGAACGAGCTCCTATAATTCACCCCTCCACTTT. It specifies CASSQDRARTSSYNSPLHF.

The DNA of the CDR3 is TGTGCCAGCTCCCAACAAGGACAGACTAATCAGCCCCAGCATTTT. It specifies CASSQQGQTNQPQHF. The rearrangement joins TRBV18 to TRBJ1-5; D possibly corresponds to TRBD1 (6 bases). V was clipped by 6 bases and J by 4 bases, with 16 bases between them. Germline V lookup: CDR1 KGHSH, CDR2 LQKENI. The CDR3 has 15 amino acids. The full variable domain, its missing parts supplied by reference TRBV18 and TRBJ1-5, is NAGVMQNPRHLVRRRGQEARLRCSPMKGHSHVYWYRQLPEEGLKFMVYLQKENIIDESGMPKERFSAEFPKEGPSILRIQQVVRGDSAAYFCASSQQGQTNQPQHFGDGTRLSIL.

This clone came up a few times. This rearrangement joins TRBV24-1 to TRBJ2-3; maybe TRBD2 (5 bases). Germline V gene lookup returns CDR1 KGHDR and CDR2 SFDVKD. This CDR3 contains 12 residues. Trimming removed 7 bases at V and 6 bases at J, with 10 bases between. In nucleotides, the CDR3 is TGTGCCACCAGGGACTCCCTCGATACGCAGTATTTT. Its protein is CATRDSLDTQYF.

The gene calls are TRBV19 and TRBJ2-6; perhaps TRBD2 as D (6 bases). V lost 3 bases, J lost 4 bases, and 13 bases lay in between. This CDR3 has 16 residues. Germline V CDR1 and CDR2: LNHDA, SQIVND (reference sequence). The CDR3 bases are TGTGCCAGTAGTATTTGGCGGGGAGCCGGGGCCAACGTCCTGACTTTC. Its protein product is CASSIWRGAGANVLTF. Looking up the rest from reference TRBV19 and TRBJ2-6 gives the full variable domain: DGGITQSPKYLFRKEGQNVTLSCEQNLNHDAMYWYRQDPGQGLRLIYYSQIVNDFQKGDIAEGYSVSREKKESFPLTVTSAQKNPTAFYLCASSIWRGAGANVLTFGAGSRLTVL.

V gene TRBV6-4 combines with J gene TRBJ2-2; D not certain. The CDR3 covers 13 residues. V lost 5 bases and J 8 bases, leaving 12 bases between the germline ends. The germline gives CDR1 MRHNA, CDR2 SNTAGT. DNA for the CDR3: TGTGCCAGCAGTCCCGAGACCCTTGGGGAGCTGTTTTTT. This sequence encodes CASSPETLGELFF.

Concerning this clone: One junction end does not reproduce the germline sequence, and a read error may be involved. V gene TRBV5-1 combines with J gene TRBJ1-1, with D possibly TRBD1 on 6 matching bases. CDR1 SGHRS and CDR2 YFSETQ come from the germline V gene. The CDR3 sequence is 14 residues long. CDR3 DNA sequence: TGCGCCAGCAGCTCAACCGGGGACAACACTGGAGCTTTCTTT. Translating gives CASSSTGDNTGAFF.